These 21 T cell receptor beta chains were sequenced from one sample in a study of blood T cell repertoires in COVID-19 (dated by TCRdb to the early 2020s). Receptor libraries were prepared by the immunoSEQ multiplex PCR assay. TCRdb re-hosts the immuneACCESS table, in-frame sequences only. Its copies lack some clones; in the studies checked, an unresolved V gene accounts for under half of them, and the cause for the rest is not known. The sample records approximately 280,000 clones, 75% to 90% of which are singletons. The top ten hold about 5% of the sample. The sample taken for sequencing was peripheral blood. Source of these receptors: a man aged 35-49 years with acute or convalescent COVID-19.

This chain connects TRBV6-5 to TRBJ2-2; D possibly corresponds to TRBD2 (5 bases). The CDR3 contains 15 residues. V was trimmed by 6 bases and J by 4 bases, leaving 15 bases between them. Per the germline V gene, CDR1 is MNHEY and CDR2 is SVGAGI. In nucleotides, the CDR3 is TGTGCCAGCAGGAGGGATCAAGATAGCACCGGGGAGCTGTTTTTT. This codes for CASRRDQDSTGELFF.

CDR3 sequence (DNA): TGTGCCAGACTTCCCTTCGGGGGCTACACCTTC. Protein: CARLPFGGYTF. The rearrangement uses TRBV27 and TRBJ1-2; D gene ambiguous. Trimming left V 9 bases short and J 8 bases short, with 13 bases between. The CDR3 spans 11 residues. Germline CDR1 is MNHEY and CDR2 is SMNVEV (reference sequence).

The chain recombines TRBV2 with TRBJ1-5; TRBD1 agrees at 8 bases. The CDR3 is made up of 15 amino acids. Trimming cost V 6 bases and J 3 bases; bases outside gene matches: 7. CDR1 SNHLY and CDR2 FYNNEI come from the germline V gene. The CDR3 bases are TGTGCCAGCAGGTTCCCGGGACAGGTCAATCAGCCCCAGCATTTT. Translation gives CASRFPGQVNQPQHF.

This rearrangement joins TRBV11-1 to TRBJ1-2; D is ambiguous. This CDR3 has 12 residues. CDR1 SGHAT and CDR2 FQDESV come from the germline V gene (reference sequence). V was pared by 4 bases and J by 6 bases, with 9 bases between. CDR3: CASSSNPNGYTF. In DNA, the CDR3 is TGTGCCAGCAGCTCAAATCCTAATGGCTACACCTTC.

The V and J genes are TRBV27 and TRBJ1-1; D gene unclear. The V end was cut by 5 bases, the J end by 4 bases, with 14 bases between. The germline gives CDR1 MNHEY, CDR2 SMNVEV (reference sequence). The CDR3 is made up of 14 amino acids. The CDR3 DNA is TGTGCCAGCAGTATCCAAGGCGGAGGCACTGAAGCTTTCTTT. Translation: CASSIQGGGTEAFF.

The chain recombines TRBV24-1 with TRBJ2-2; TRBD1 is a possible D gene (6 bases). This CDR3 region has 14 residues. Germline V gives CDR1 KGHDR, CDR2 SFDVKD. Trimming removed 7 bases at V and 3 bases at J, with 11 bases between. DNA of the CDR3: TGTGCCACCAGCCTGGGGGCGGACACCGGGGAGCTGTTTTTT. This translates into CATSLGADTGELFF.

The rearrangement joins TRBV5-6 to TRBJ1-3; D unclear. The CDR3 length is 14 residues. Trimming removed 3 bases from V and 2 bases from J, with 9 bases in between. CDR1 and CDR2 (germline): SGHDT, YYEEEE. CDR3 region: CASSSGRAGNTIYF. The CDR3 DNA follows: TGTGCCAGCAGCTCCGGGAGGGCTGGAAACACCATATATTTT.

The chain combines TRBV6-4 with TRBJ1-2, with D possibly TRBD1 on 6 matching bases. V lost 3 bases, J lost 2 bases, and 19 bases lay in between. The CDR3 length is 17 residues. Germline V gives CDR1 MRHNA, CDR2 SNTAGT. CDR3 DNA: TGTGCCAGCAGTGAACACACGGACAGAAATAGGAACTATGGCTACACCTTC. This translates into CASSEHTDRNRNYGYTF.

The gene calls are TRBV27 and TRBJ1-2; a possible D gene is TRBD1 (6 bases). The CDR3 runs 15 residues. Trimming stripped 0 bases from V and 4 bases from J, with 12 bases between. The germline CDR1 and CDR2 sequences are MNHEY and SMNVEV (reference sequence). The CDR3 loop is CASSLSGGPFYGYTF. The CDR3 DNA reads TGTGCCAGCAGTTTATCCGGGGGGCCTTTCTATGGCTACACCTTC.

The chain recombines TRBV29-1 with TRBJ1-1; D ambiguous. The CDR3 extends over 11 amino acids. Trimming took off 4 bases at V and 8 bases at J, with 11 bases between the two ends. Germline V gives CDR1 SQVTM, CDR2 ANQGSEA. For the CDR3, the DNA is TGCAGCGTTGCTGCGGCGGGAGAAGCTTTCTTT. Its protein is CSVAAAGEAFF.

The CDR3: CASSLTPGYEQYF. DNA of the CDR3: TGTGCCAGCAGCCTGACCCCGGGCTACGAGCAGTACTTC. J is TRBJ2-7 and V is TRBV9; D call uncertain. The germline CDR1 and CDR2 sequences are SGDLS and YYNGEE. There are 13 residues in the CDR3. V was shortened by 4 bases and J by 3 bases, with 11 bases between the two germline ends.

V usage is TRBV7-2 and J usage is TRBJ2-1; 11 nucleotides align to TRBD2. After removal of 2 bases from V and 10 bases from J, the junction contained 4 bases not matched to a gene. Per germline, CDR1 SGHTA and CDR2 FQGNSA. There are 14 residues in the CDR3. CDR3 sequence: CASSLNSGGAEQFF. CDR3 in DNA: TGTGCCAGCAGCTTAAATAGCGGGGGGGCCGAGCAGTTCTTC.

This sequence joins TRBV4-2 and TRBJ1-3; the D gene is possibly TRBD1 (5 bases). Germline V gene sequence: CDR1 LGHNA, CDR2 YNFKEQ. The CDR3 loop spans 15 amino acids. The V end was cut by 1 base, the J end by 7 bases, with 14 bases between. The CDR3 DNA reads TGTGCCAGCAGCCAAGCCGACAGTAAGTCCAACACCATATATTTT. Its translation is CASSQADSKSNTIYF.

V gene TRBV6-5 combines with J gene TRBJ2-3, with D uncertain. In germline, CDR1 is MNHEY, CDR2 SVGAGI. V was clipped by 6 bases and J by 0 bases, with 10 bases between them. There are 14 residues in the CDR3. CDR3 region: CASRGPISTDTQYF. The CDR3 region has the DNA TGTGCCAGCAGGGGCCCGATCAGCACAGATACGCAGTATTTT.

To note about this clone: Other DNA sequences from this sample encode an identical CDR3 as well. The chain combines TRBV14 with TRBJ1-6; D unresolved. The CDR3 length is 12 residues. The germline gives CDR1 SGHDN, CDR2 FVKESK. V was shortened by 0 bases and J by 10 bases, with 4 bases between the two germline ends. The CDR3 DNA is TGTGCCAGCAGCCAAGACCTCTCACCCCTCCACTTT. Its protein product is CASSQDLSPLHF.

V and J are TRBV15 and TRBJ2-1; 7 bases agree with TRBD1. Germline V gene lookup returns CDR1 LNHNV and CDR2 YYDKDF (reference sequence). This CDR3 has 14 amino acids. V gave up 1 base and J gave up 3 bases; unmatched junction bases: 0. In DNA form, the CDR3 reads TGTGCCACCAGCAGAGGGGACAGCTACAATGAGCAGTTCTTC. Translation gives CATSRGDSYNEQFF.

This clone was observed a single time. V is TRBV29-1 and J is TRBJ2-7; TRBD1 matches at 7 bases. V was clipped by 5 bases and J by 3 bases; unmatched bases: 10. CDR1 is SQVTM and CDR2 is ANQGSEA in the germline V gene. The CDR3 is 14 residues long. Here the CDR3 reads CSVKTGIVIYEQYF. CDR3 sequence (DNA): TGCAGCGTTAAGACAGGGATCGTCATCTACGAGCAGTACTTC.

The rearrangement links TRBV30 to TRBJ2-2; 7 bases are shared with TRBD2. Losses at the gene ends were 5 bases for V and 1 base for J; bases not matched to a gene: 4. Germline assignment: CDR1 GTSNPN and CDR2 SVGIG (reference sequence). This CDR3 comprises 14 residues. CDR3 sequence (DNA): TGTGCCTGGGGCGGGGGACTGAACACCGGGGAGCTGTTTTTT. Its protein product is CAWGGGLNTGELFF.

This chain links TRBV19 with TRBJ2-7; possibly TRBD1 for D (6 bases). The V end lost 3 bases, the J end lost 5 bases, and 14 bases lay between the germline ends. Germline V gives CDR1 LNHDA, CDR2 SQIVND (reference sequence). The CDR3 is 14 residues long. CDR3 bases: TGTGCCAGTAGTATGAACAGGGATTCCAACGAGCAGTACTTC. Amino acids: CASSMNRDSNEQYF.

The gene calls are TRBV2 and TRBJ1-4; D is possibly TRBD1 (6 bases). Germline V lookup: CDR1 SNHLY, CDR2 FYNNEI. This CDR3 region has 13 residues. The germline V and J ends were trimmed by 9 bases and 5 bases, with 13 bases remaining between them. CDR3 region: CASRTAPNEKLFF. The CDR3 DNA is TGTGCCAGTCGGACAGCTCCGAATGAAAAACTGTTTTTT.

V is TRBV5-6 and J is TRBJ1-1; the D is unclear. CDR1 SGHDT and CDR2 YYEEEE come from the germline V gene. Trimming took off 2 bases at V and 10 bases at J, with 21 bases between the two ends. The CDR3 covers 15 residues. CDR3: CASSLGWHVTRVAFF. CDR3 in DNA: TGTGCCAGCAGCTTAGGTTGGCACGTCACGAGGGTAGCTTTCTTT.